This T cell receptor (beta chain) was documented in a study of cytomegalovirus exposure and HLA in healthy donors. Sampled while nominally healthy, donors likely had unrecorded immune exposures. The PCR had 60 Vbeta and 13 Jbeta primers. Original methodology: The count from a later analysis was 60 million to 85 million unique TCR beta chains, 9 million to 12 million of them shared. TCRdb's copy holds only in-frame clones and misses some; the assay was immunoSEQ multiplex PCR. The DNA was the basis for D and trimming; V, J and clone size are from that table. This sample has some 87,000 clones, with 70% found just once. The CDR3 is 18 amino acids. V was pared by 2 bases and J by 5 bases, with 15 bases of the junction left unmatched. Germline CDR1 MDHEN, CDR2 SYDVKM.

This clonotype originated in a woman in her fifties or sixties in good health and CMV-seropositive. The chain combines TRBV28 with TRBJ2-1, with 7 nucleotides matching TRBD2. The material sequenced was PBMCs. The CDR3 region has the DNA TGTGCCAGCAGTTTAAGATCCCCCGCCGGACTAGTAAACAATGAGCAGTTCTTC. This translates into CASSLRSPAGLVNNEQFF.